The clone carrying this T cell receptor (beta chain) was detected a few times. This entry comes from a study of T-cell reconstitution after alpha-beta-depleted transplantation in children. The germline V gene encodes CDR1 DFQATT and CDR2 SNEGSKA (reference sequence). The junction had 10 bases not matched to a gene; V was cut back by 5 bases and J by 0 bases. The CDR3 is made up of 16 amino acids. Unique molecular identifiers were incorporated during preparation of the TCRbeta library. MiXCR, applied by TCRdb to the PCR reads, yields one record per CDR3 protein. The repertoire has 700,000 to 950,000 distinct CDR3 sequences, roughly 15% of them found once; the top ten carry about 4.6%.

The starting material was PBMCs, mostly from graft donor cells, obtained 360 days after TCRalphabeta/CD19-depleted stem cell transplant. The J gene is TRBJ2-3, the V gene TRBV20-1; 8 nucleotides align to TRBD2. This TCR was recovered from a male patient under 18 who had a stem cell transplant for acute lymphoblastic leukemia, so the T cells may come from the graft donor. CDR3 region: CSALDYLAGSTDTQYF. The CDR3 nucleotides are TGCAGTGCTTTAGATTATCTAGCGGGTAGCACAGATACGCAGTATTTT.